This T cell receptor (beta chain) was sequenced for a study of T cell clonality in common variable immunodeficiency. This clone was found a few times. What it binds is unknown. The read halts 3 residues ahead of the CDR3 end, with the missing end drawn from the germline J gene. The CDR3 consists of 14 residues. The germline CDR1 and CDR2 sequences are KGHSH and LQKENI. V lost 1 base and J 5 bases, leaving 12 bases between the germline ends. Clones were read by immunoSEQ multiplex PCR, and TCRdb kept only the in-frame ones, dropping some. This sample carries approximately 52,000 clones, none of them present only once. Study results and caveats: CVID subjects shared fewer TCRbeta clones than healthy controls did.

The sample taken for sequencing was peripheral blood mononuclear cells. The chain combines TRBV18 with TRBJ2-7, with D maybe TRBD2 (6 bases). This TCR was sampled from a person aged 18 to 75 in good health. CDR3 DNA, as far as it was read: TGTGCCAGCTCACCACTTGGAGGGGCCCACGAG. It codes for CASSPLGGAHE. The CDR3 in full is CASSPLGGAHEQYF.